This T cell receptor (beta chain) was sequenced in a study of a mutant IDH1 vaccine in newly diagnosed glioma. Regarding the study as a whole: Top peripheral T cell clonotype shifts appeared unrelated to pseudoprogression.

Comment on this clone: Its antigen remains unidentified.

The V and J ends lost 3 bases and 0 bases respectively, with 11 bases between them. Germline CDR1 is LNHDA and CDR2 is SQIVND (reference sequence). This CDR3 contains 16 residues. Method: immunoSEQ multiplex PCR; TCRdb's copy keeps in-frame clones and lacks some. The sample yields 45,000 to 60,000 clones, more than 75% seen once. Indicated time point: week 35, safety follow-up. In every dose of vaccine, 300 ug of mutant IDH1 20-mer peptide was given alongside topical imiquimod. The chain employs TRBV19 and TRBJ1-4; no reliable D call. The material was PBMCs, obtained from a glioma patient whose treatment included an IDH1 peptide vaccine. The source is a woman in her thirties or forties with glioma. The CDR3 sequence: CASSIGVGATNEKLFF. The CDR3 region has the DNA TGTGCCAGTAGTATTGGGGTCGGAGCAACTAATGAAAAACTGTTTTTT.